The 17 T cell receptor beta chains given below trace back to one sample, sequenced in a study of blood T cell repertoires in COVID-19. Produced via immunoSEQ multiplex PCR; TCRdb's table is partial and in-frame only. The sample contains almost 500,000 clones, about 85% of which appear only once. Sequencing was performed on PBMCs or T cells enriched from blood (not recorded which). The receptors stem from a woman aged 55-69 years who had recovered from COVID-19.

The chain employs TRBV7-2 and TRBJ2-1; the D gene is possibly TRBD2 (7 bases). CDR1 and CDR2 from the germline V gene are SGHTA and FQGNSA. V was clipped by 0 bases and J by 7 bases, with 13 bases between them. This CDR3 contains 15 residues. The CDR3 DNA reads as TGTGCCAGCAGCTTAGCGGGGGGGCCGAGGAATGAGCAGTTCTTC. Protein product: CASSLAGGPRNEQFF.

This chain joins TRBV6-5 and TRBJ1-2; D gene unclear. This CDR3 region has 14 residues. V was cut by 8 bases and J by 0 bases, with 13 bases left in between. Germline CDR1 MNHEY, CDR2 SVGAGI. The CDR3 spells CASLGEGTNYGYTF. The DNA of the CDR3 is TGTGCCAGCCTCGGCGAGGGAACTAACTATGGCTACACCTTC.

This clone was counted a single time. The sample holds other DNA sequences that translate to the same CDR3. The chain joins TRBV7-9 to TRBJ1-1, with 7 nucleotides matching TRBD1. Germline V lookup: CDR1 SEHNR, CDR2 FQNEAQ (reference sequence). The CDR3 is 15 residues long. J was trimmed by 1 base and V by 5 bases; bases with no gene match: 7. The CDR3 region is CASSPRQGGNTEAFF. For the CDR3, the DNA is TGTGCCAGCAGCCCTCGACAGGGAGGGAACACTGAAGCTTTCTTT.

V is TRBV27 and J is TRBJ1-1; D unclear. Per the germline V gene, CDR1 is MNHEY and CDR2 is SMNVEV (reference sequence). This CDR3 has 13 residues. V was pared by 5 bases and J by 4 bases, with 11 bases between. CDR3 nucleotides: TGTGCCAGCAGTCTTAGTTTTACCACTGAAGCTTTCTTT. This encodes CASSLSFTTEAFF.

The V and J genes are TRBV13 and TRBJ1-3, with TRBD1 as a possible D gene (5 bases). CDR3 length: 15 residues. Germline assignment: CDR1 PRHDT and CDR2 FYEKMQ (reference sequence). V gave up 0 bases and J gave up 0 bases, with 6 bases separating them. This chain's CDR3 is CASSLGTASGNTIYF. The CDR3 region has the DNA TGTGCCAGCAGCTTAGGGACAGCCTCTGGAAACACCATATATTTT.

This sequence joins TRBV28 and TRBJ1-5, with a possible D match to TRBD1 (5 bases). The ends were cut back, 6 bases at V and 7 bases at J, with 19 bases in the middle. The CDR3 totals 15 residues. The germline CDR1 and CDR2 sequences are MDHEN and SYDVKM. The CDR3 region has the DNA TGTGCCAGCAGGGTAGGAGGGACTCGGGTCCAGCCCCAGCATTTT. Residues: CASRVGGTRVQPQHF.

In DNA, the CDR3 is TGCGCCAGCAGCCCCACCTGGACAGGGAGGACCGGGGAGCTGTTTTTT. Translating it yields CASSPTWTGRTGELFF. This chain connects TRBV5-1 to TRBJ2-2; TRBD1 matches at 8 bases. CDR1 and CDR2 (germline): SGHRS, YFSETQ. This CDR3 contains 16 residues. After removal of 4 bases from V and 5 bases from J, the junction contained 10 bases not matched to a gene.

V is TRBV19 and J is TRBJ1-5; 8 nucleotides agree with TRBD1. With V trimmed by 5 bases and J by 3 bases, 6 bases remained unmatched. Per germline, CDR1 LNHDA and CDR2 SQIVND (reference sequence). This CDR3 has 15 residues. This chain's CDR3 is CASSPWGQANQPQHF. As DNA, the CDR3 is TGTGCCAGTAGTCCCTGGGGACAGGCCAATCAGCCCCAGCATTTT.

The chain has TRBV5-1 and TRBJ2-3, with 12 positions matching TRBD1. Germline V gives CDR1 SGHRS, CDR2 YFSETQ. This CDR3 has 18 amino acids. After removal of 4 bases from V and 3 bases from J, the junction contained 12 bases not matched to a gene. The CDR3 is CASSLPGTGGGRTDTQYF. CDR3 in DNA: TGCGCCAGCAGCCTTCCCGGGACAGGGGGCGGGCGGACAGATACGCAGTATTTT.

This clone was counted once. The rearrangement joins TRBV11-3 to TRBJ2-6, with D maybe TRBD2 (6 bases). Germline loops: CDR1 SGHNT, CDR2 YENEEA. The V gene lost 5 bases and the J gene lost 0 bases, with 8 bases spanning the gap. The CDR3 length is 15 residues. The DNA for the CDR3 is TGTGCCAGCAGCCCCGGGGGCTCTGGGGCCAACGTCCTGACTTTC. This gives the protein CASSPGGSGANVLTF.

The V gene is TRBV19, the J gene TRBJ1-2, with a tentative D call TRBD1 (5 bases). V was cut by 3 bases and J by 4 bases, with 12 bases left in between. CDR3 length: 14 amino acids. Germline assignment: CDR1 LNHDA and CDR2 SQIVND (reference sequence). CDR3 sequence reads: CASSMVAGIYGYTF. CDR3 bases: TGTGCCAGTAGTATGGTAGCAGGGATCTATGGCTACACCTTC.

The gene calls are TRBV7-8 and TRBJ1-2; no firm D call. The V end lost 1 base, the J end lost 3 bases, and 9 bases lay between the germline ends. Germline V gene lookup returns CDR1 SGHVS and CDR2 FQNEAQ. The CDR3 covers 14 residues. The CDR3 DNA reads as TGTGCCAGCAGCTTAGTGGGTGCGGACTATGGCTACACCTTC. Its protein product is CASSLVGADYGYTF.

The rearrangement uses TRBV11-3 and TRBJ1-4, with 7 bases matching TRBD1. Per germline, CDR1 SGHNT and CDR2 YENEEA. The CDR3 length is 15 residues. The J segment lost 8 bases and the V segment lost 3 bases, leaving 9 bases of the junction unmatched. The CDR3 DNA follows: TGTGCCAGCAGCTTGCGTGAGGGGGCTCGGGAAAAACTGTTTTTT. This encodes CASSLREGAREKLFF.

As for this clone: A junction end diverges from the germline sequence, so it may reflect a read error. The V call is TRBV28, the J call TRBJ1-4; TRBD1 matches at 7 bases. The CDR3 consists of 12 residues. Germline V gene data show CDR1 as MDHEN and CDR2 as SYDVKM. The CDR3 here is CASRQGGEKLFF. Here the CDR3 DNA reads TGTGCCAGCCGACAGGGAGGTGAAAAGCTGTTTTTT.

V gene TRBV5-1 combines with J gene TRBJ2-1; D call uncertain. Trimming removed 4 bases from V and 0 bases from J, with 11 bases in between. The CDR3 covers 15 residues. Germline CDR1 and CDR2: SGHRS and YFSETQ. The CDR3 sequence: CASSQTANSYNEQFF. CDR3 coding DNA: TGCGCCAGCAGCCAAACAGCTAACTCCTACAATGAGCAGTTCTTC.

The chain employs TRBV24-1 and TRBJ1-2, with 12 bases lining up with TRBD1. J was trimmed by 2 bases and V by 3 bases; bases with no gene match: 6. Germline assignment: CDR1 KGHDR and CDR2 SFDVKD. The length of the CDR3 is 17 residues. CDR3 DNA: TGTGCCACCAGTGATGTCGGGACAGGGGGCCAGAACTATGGCTACACCTTC. This codes for CATSDVGTGGQNYGYTF.

CDR3 coding DNA: TGTGCCAGCAGCTTCGGAGAGGGTAATGAAAAACTGTTTTTT. Its protein product is CASSFGEGNEKLFF. The chain combines TRBV7-9 with TRBJ1-4; the D is unclear. The CDR3 loop spans 14 amino acids. Deletions cut 3 bases from V and 4 bases from J, with 9 bases between. Germline-derived CDR1 and CDR2 are SEHNR and FQNEAQ (reference sequence).